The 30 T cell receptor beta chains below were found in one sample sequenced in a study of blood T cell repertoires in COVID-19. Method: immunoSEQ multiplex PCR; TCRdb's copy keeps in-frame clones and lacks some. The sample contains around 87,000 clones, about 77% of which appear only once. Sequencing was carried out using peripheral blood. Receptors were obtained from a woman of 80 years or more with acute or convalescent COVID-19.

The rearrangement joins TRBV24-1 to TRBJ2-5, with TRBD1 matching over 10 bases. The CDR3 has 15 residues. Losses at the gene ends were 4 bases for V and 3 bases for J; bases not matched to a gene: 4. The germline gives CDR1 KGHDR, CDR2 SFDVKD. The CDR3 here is CATSDYGQGEETQYF. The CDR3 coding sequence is TGTGCCACCAGTGACTACGGACAGGGGGAAGAGACCCAGTACTTC.

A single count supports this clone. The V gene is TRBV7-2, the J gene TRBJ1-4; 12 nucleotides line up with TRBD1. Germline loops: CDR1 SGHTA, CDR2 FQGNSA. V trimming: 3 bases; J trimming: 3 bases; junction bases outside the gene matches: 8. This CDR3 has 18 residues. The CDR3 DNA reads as TGTGCCAGCAGCTTTGGGACAGGGGGCGCGGTACCTAATGAAAAACTGTTTTTT. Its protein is CASSFGTGGAVPNEKLFF.

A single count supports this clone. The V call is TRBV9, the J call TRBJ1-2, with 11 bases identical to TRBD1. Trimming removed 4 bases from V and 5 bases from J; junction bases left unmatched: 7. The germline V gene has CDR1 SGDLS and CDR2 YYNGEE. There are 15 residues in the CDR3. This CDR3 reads CASSPSDRGQYGYTF. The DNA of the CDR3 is TGTGCCAGCAGCCCCTCGGACAGGGGGCAATATGGCTACACCTTC. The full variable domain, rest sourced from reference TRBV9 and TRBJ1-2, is DSGVTQTPKHLITATGQRVTLRCSPRSGDLSVYWYQQSLDQGLQFLIQYYNGEERAKGNILERFSAQQFPDLHSELNLSSLELGDSALYFCASSPSDRGQYGYTFGSGTRLTVV.

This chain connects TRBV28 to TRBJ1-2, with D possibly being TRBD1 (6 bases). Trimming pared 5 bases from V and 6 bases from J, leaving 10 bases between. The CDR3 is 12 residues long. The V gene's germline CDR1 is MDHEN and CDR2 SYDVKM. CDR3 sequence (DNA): TGTGCCAGCAGTCAACAGGGACATGGCTACACCTTC. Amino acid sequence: CASSQQGHGYTF.

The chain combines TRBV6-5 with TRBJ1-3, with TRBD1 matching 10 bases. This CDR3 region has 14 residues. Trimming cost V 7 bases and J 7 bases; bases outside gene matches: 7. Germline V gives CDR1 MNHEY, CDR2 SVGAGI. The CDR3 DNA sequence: TGTGCCAGCACCTCCCTGGGACAGGGGAACACCATATATTTT. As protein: CASTSLGQGNTIYF.

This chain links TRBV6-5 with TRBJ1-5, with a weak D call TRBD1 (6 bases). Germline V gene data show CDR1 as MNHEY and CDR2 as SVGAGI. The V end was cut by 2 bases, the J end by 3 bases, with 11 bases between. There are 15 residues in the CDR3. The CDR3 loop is CASSYRGGDNQPQHF. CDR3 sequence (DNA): TGTGCCAGCAGTTACAGAGGGGGAGACAATCAGCCCCAGCATTTT.

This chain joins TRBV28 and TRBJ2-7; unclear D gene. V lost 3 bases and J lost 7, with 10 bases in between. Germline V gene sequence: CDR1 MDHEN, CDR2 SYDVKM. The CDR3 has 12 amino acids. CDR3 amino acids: CASSFFQWEQYF. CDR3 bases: TGTGCCAGCAGTTTCTTCCAGTGGGAGCAGTACTTC.

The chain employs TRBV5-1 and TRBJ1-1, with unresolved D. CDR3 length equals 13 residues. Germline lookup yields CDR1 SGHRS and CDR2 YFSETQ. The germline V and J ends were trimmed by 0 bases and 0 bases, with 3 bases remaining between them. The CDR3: CASSLAVNTEAFF. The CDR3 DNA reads TGCGCCAGCAGCTTGGCCGTGAACACTGAAGCTTTCTTT.

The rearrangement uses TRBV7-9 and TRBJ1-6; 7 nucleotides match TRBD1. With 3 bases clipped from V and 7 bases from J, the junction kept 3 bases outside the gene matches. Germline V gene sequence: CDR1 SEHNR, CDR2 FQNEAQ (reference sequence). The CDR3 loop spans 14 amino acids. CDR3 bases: TGTGCCAGCAGCTTCTCGACAGGGAATTCACCCCTCCACTTT. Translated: CASSFSTGNSPLHF.

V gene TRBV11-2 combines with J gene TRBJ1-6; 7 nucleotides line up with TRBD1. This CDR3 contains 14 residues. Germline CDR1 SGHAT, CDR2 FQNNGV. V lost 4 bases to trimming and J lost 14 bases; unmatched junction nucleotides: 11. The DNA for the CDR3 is TGTGCCAGCAGCTCGGGACAGTTTGTCCCTACCCTCCACTTT. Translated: CASSSGQFVPTLHF.

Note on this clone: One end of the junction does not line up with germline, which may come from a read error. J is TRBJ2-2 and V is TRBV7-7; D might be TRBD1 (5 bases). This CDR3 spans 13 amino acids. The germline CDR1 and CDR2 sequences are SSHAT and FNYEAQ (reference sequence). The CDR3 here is CASSLTGTGELFF. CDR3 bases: TGTGCTAGCAGCTTAACAGGAACCGGGGAGCTGTTTTTT.

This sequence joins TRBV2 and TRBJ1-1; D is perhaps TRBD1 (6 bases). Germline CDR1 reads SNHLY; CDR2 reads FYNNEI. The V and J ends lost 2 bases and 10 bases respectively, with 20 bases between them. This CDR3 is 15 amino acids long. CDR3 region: CASSEYKGELRSAFF. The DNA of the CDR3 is TGTGCCAGCAGTGAATATAAGGGGGAATTGCGCTCAGCTTTCTTT.

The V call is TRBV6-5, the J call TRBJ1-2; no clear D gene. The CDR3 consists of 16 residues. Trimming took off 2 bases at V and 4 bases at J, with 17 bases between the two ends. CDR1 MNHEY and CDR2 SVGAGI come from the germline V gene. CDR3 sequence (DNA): TGTGCCAGCAGTTACAGTACAGTCGAAGGAGGCTATGGCTACACCTTC. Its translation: CASSYSTVEGGYGYTF.

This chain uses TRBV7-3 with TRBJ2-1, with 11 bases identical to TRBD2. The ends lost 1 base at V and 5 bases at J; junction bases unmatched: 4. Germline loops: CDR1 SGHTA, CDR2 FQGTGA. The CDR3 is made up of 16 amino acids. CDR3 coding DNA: TGTGCCAGCAGCTTAATCGGGACTAGCGGAAACAATGAGCAGTTCTTC. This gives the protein CASSLIGTSGNNEQFF.

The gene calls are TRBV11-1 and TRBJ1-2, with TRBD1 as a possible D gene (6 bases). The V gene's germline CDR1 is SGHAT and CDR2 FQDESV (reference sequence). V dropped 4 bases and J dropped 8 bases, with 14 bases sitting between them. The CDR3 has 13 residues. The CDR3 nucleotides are TGTGCCAGCAGCTATTCCGGGGGGCGAGGCTACACCTTC. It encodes CASSYSGGRGYTF.

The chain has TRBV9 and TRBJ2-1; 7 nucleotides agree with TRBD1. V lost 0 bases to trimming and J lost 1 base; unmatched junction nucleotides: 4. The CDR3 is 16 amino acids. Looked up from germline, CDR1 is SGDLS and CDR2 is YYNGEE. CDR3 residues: CASSVAKGASYNEQFF. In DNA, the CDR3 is TGTGCCAGCAGCGTAGCTAAGGGGGCGTCCTACAATGAGCAGTTCTTC. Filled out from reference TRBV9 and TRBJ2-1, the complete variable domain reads DSGVTQTPKHLITATGQRVTLRCSPRSGDLSVYWYQQSLDQGLQFLIQYYNGEERAKGNILERFSAQQFPDLHSELNLSSLELGDSALYFCASSVAKGASYNEQFFGPGTRLTVL.

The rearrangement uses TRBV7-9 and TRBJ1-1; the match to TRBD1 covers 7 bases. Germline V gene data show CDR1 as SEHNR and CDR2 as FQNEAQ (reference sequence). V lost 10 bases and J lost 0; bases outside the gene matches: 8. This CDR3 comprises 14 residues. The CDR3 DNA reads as TGTGCCATCCACAGGGGAGGAATGAACACTGAAGCTTTCTTT. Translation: CAIHRGGMNTEAFF.

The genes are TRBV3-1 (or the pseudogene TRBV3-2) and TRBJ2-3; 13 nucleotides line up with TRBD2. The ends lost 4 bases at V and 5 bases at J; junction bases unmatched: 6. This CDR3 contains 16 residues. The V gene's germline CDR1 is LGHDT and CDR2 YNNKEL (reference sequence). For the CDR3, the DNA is TGTGCCAGCAGCCTCAGAACTAGCGGGAGGGGAGATACGCAGTATTTT. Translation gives CASSLRTSGRGDTQYF.

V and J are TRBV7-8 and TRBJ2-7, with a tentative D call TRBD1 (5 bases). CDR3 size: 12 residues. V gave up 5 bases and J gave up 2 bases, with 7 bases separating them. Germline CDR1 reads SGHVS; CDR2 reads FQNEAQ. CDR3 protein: CASSPDTYEQYF. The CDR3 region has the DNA TGTGCCAGCAGCCCGGACACCTACGAGCAGTACTTC.

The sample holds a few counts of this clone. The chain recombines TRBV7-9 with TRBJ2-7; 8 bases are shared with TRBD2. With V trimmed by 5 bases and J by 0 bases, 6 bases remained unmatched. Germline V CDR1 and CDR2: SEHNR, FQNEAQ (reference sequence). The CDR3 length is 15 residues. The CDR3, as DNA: TGTGCCAGCAGCCCCCCGGGGGGGGCCTCCTACGAGCAGTACTTC. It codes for CASSPPGGASYEQYF.

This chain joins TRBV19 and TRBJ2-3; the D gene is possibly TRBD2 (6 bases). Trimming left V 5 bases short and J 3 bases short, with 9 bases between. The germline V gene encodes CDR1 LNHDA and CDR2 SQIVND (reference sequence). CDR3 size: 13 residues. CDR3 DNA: TGTGCCAGTAGTGACGGGGGAACAGATACGCAGTATTTT. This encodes CASSDGGTDTQYF.

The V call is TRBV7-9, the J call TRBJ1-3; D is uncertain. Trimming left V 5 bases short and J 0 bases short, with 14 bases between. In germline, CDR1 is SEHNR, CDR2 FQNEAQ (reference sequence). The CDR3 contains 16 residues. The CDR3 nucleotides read TGTGCCAGCAGCCCTTCCAGGTCCACCTCTGGAAACACCATATATTTT. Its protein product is CASSPSRSTSGNTIYF.

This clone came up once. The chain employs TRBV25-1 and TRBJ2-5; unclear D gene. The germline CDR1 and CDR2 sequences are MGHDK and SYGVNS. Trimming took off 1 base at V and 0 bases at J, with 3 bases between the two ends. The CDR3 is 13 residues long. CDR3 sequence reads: CASSESNQETQYF. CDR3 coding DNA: TGTGCCAGCAGTGAATCTAACCAAGAGACCCAGTACTTC.

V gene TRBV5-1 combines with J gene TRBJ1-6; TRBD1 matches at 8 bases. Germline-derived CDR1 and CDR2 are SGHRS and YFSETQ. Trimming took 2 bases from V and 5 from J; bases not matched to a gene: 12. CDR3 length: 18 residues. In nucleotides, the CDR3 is TGCGCCAGCAGCTTCAACAGCCCCGGGACAGGAGATAATTCACCCCTCCACTTT. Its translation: CASSFNSPGTGDNSPLHF.

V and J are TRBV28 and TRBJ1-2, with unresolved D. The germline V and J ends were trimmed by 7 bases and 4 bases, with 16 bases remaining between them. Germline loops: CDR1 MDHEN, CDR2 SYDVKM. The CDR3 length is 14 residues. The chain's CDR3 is CASTTDGLFYGYTF. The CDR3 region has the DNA TGTGCCAGCACCACGGACGGACTTTTCTATGGCTACACCTTC.

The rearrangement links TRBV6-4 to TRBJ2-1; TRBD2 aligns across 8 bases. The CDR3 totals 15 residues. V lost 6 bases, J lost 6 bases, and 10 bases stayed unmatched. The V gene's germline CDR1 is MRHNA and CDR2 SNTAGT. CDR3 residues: CASSEHGLASNEQFF. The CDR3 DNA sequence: TGTGCCAGCAGCGAACATGGACTAGCTTCCAATGAGCAGTTCTTC.

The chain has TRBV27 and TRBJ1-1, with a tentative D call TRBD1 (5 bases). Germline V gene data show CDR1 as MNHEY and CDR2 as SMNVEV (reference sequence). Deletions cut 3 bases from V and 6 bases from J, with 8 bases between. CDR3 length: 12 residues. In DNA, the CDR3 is TGTGCCAGCAGTTTGGTAGGGGCTGAAGCTTTCTTT. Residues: CASSLVGAEAFF.

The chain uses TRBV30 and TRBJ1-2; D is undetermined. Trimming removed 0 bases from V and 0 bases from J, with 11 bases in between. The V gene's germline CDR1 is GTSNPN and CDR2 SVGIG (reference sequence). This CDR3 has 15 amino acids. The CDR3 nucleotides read TGTGCCTGGAGTGTACTAGGTGAAGCTAACTATGGCTACACCTTC. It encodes CAWSVLGEANYGYTF. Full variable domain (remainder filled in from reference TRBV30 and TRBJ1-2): SQTIHQWPATLVQPVGSPLSLECTVEGTSNPNLYWYRQAAGRGLQLLFYSVGIGQISSEVPQNLSASRPQDRQFILSSKKLLLSDSGFYLCAWSVLGEANYGYTFGSGTRLTVV.

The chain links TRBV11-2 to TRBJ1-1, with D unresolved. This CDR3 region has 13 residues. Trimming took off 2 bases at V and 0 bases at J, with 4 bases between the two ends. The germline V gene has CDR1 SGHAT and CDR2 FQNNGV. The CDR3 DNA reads TGTGCCAGCAGCTTATCCTTGAACACTGAAGCTTTCTTT. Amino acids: CASSLSLNTEAFF.

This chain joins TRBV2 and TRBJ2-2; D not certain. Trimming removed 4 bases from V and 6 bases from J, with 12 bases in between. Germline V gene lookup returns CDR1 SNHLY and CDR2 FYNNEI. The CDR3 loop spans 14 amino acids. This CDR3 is CASSVSIGAGELFF. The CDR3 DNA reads TGTGCCAGCAGTGTCAGTATTGGAGCCGGGGAGCTGTTTTTT.